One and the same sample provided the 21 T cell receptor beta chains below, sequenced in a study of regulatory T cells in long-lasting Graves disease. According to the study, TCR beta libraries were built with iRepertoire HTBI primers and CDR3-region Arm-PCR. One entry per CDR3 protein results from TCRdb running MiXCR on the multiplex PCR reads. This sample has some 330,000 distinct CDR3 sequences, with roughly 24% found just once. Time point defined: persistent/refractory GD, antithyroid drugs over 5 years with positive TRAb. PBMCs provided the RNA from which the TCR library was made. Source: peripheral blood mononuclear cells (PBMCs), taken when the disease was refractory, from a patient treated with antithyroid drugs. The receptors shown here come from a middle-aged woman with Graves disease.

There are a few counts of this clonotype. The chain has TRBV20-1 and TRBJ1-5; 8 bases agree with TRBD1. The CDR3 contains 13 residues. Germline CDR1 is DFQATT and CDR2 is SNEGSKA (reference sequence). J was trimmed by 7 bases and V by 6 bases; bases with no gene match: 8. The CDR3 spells CSARTGPEQPQHF. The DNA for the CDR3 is TGCAGTGCGAGGACAGGGCCGGAACAGCCCCAGCATTTT.

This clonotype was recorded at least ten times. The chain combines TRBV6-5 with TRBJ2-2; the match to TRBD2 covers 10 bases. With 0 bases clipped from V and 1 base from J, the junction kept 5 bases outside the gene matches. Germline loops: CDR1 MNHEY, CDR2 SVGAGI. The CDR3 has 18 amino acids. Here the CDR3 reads CASSYSSGGVWNTGELFF. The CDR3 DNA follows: TGTGCCAGCAGTTACTCGAGCGGGGGGGTGTGGAACACCGGGGAGCTGTTTTTT.

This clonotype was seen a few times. The CDR3 sequence: CASSQGSAFF. CDR3 coding DNA: TGTGCCAGCAGCCAGGGGTCGGCTTTCTTT. This sequence joins TRBV7-9 and TRBJ1-1; D is perhaps TRBD1 (6 bases). Per the germline V gene, CDR1 is SEHNR and CDR2 is FQNEAQ (reference sequence). Trimming cost V 5 bases and J 11 bases, with 9 bases left between them. The CDR3 loop spans 10 amino acids.

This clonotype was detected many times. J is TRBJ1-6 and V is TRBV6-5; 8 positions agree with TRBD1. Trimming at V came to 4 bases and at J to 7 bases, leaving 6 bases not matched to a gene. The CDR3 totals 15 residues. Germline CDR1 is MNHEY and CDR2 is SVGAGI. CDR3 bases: TGTGCCAGCAGTTCCCATGGACAGGGAAATTCACCCCTCCACTTT. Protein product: CASSSHGQGNSPLHF.

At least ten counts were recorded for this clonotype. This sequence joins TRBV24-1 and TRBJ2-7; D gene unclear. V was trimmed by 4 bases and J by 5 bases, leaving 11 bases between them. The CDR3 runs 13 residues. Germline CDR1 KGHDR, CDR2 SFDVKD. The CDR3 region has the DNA TGTGCCACCAGTGACCAAGACACCCACGAGCAGTACTTC. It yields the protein CATSDQDTHEQYF.

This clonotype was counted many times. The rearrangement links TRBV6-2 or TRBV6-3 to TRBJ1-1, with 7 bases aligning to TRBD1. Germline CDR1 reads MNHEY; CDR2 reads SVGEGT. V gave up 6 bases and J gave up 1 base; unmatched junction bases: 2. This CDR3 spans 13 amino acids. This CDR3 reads CASRRQGNTEAFF. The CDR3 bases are TGTGCCAGCAGACGACAGGGGAACACTGAAGCTTTCTTT.

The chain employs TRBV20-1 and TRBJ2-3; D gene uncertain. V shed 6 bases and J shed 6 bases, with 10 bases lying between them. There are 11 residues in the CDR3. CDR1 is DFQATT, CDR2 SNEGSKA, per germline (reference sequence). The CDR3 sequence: CSAGKLDTQYF. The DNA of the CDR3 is TGCAGTGCAGGGAAGCTTGATACGCAGTATTTT.

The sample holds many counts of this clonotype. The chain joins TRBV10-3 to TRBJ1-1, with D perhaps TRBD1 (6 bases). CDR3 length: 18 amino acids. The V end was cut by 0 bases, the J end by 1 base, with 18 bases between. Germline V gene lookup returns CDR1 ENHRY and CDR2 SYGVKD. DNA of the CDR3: TGTGCCATCAGTGAGTCACCCAGGACAGTGAGGCAGAACACTGAAGCTTTCTTT. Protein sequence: CAISESPRTVRQNTEAFF.

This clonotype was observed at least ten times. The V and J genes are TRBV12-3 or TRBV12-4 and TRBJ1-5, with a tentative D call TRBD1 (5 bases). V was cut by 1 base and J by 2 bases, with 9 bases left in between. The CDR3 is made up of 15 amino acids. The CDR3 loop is CASSLEGRGNQPQHF. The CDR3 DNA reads TGTGCCAGCAGTTTAGAGGGGAGAGGCAATCAGCCCCAGCATTTT.

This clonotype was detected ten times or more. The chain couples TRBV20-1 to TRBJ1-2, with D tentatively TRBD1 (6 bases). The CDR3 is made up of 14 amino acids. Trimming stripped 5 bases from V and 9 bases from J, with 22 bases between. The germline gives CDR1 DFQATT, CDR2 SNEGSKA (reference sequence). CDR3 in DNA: TGCAGTGCTCAAAGTGGGGGGTTTGACAGGAGCTACACCTTC. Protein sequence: CSAQSGGFDRSYTF.

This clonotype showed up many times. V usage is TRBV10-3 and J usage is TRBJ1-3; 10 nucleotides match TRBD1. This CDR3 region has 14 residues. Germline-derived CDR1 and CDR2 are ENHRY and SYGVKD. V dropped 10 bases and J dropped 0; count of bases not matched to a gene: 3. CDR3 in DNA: TGTGCCACCAGGACAGGGGGCTCTGGAAACACCATATATTTT. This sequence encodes CATRTGGSGNTIYF.

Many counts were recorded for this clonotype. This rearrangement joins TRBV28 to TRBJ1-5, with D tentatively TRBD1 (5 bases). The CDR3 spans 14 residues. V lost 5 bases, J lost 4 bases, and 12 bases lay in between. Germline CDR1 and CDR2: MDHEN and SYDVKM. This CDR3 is CASSPRQFNQPQHF. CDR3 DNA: TGTGCCAGCAGTCCCCGACAGTTTAATCAGCCCCAGCATTTT.

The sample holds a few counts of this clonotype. CDR3 residues: CASSQDLLWDGYTF. The CDR3 DNA reads as TGTGCCAGCAGCCAAGATCTACTTTGGGATGGCTACACCTTC. This sequence joins TRBV3-1 and TRBJ1-2; no clear D gene. This CDR3 is 14 amino acids long. Germline-derived CDR1 and CDR2 are LGHDT and YNNKEL (reference sequence). Trimming stripped 0 bases from V and 6 bases from J, with 11 bases between.

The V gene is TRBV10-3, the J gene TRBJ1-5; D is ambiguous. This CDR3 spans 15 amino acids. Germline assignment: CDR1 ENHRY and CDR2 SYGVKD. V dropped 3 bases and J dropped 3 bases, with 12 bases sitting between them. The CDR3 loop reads CAISDPGPPNQPQHF. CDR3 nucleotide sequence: TGTGCCATCAGTGACCCCGGGCCCCCCAATCAGCCCCAGCATTTT.

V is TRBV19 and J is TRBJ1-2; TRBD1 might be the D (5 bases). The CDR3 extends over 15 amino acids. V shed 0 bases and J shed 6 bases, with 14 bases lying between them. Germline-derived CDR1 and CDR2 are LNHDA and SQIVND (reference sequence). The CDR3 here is CASSIERGARNGYTF. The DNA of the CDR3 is TGTGCCAGTAGTATAGAGAGGGGAGCGCGGAATGGCTACACCTTC.

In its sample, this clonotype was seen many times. The CDR3: CASSQTGGSEKLFF. CDR3 bases: TGTGCCAGCAGCCAGACAGGGGGTAGTGAAAAACTGTTTTTT. The genes are TRBV28 and TRBJ1-4; 9 bases match TRBD1. V gave up 6 bases and J gave up 7 bases; unmatched junction bases: 6. The germline V gene has CDR1 MDHEN and CDR2 SYDVKM. This CDR3 contains 14 residues.

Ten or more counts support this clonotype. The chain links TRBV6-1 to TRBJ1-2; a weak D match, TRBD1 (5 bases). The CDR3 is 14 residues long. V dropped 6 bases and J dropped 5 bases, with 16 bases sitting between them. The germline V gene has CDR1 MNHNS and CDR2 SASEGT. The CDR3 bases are TGTGCCAGCAGACGCGGAAAGGGGAGTTATGGCTACACCTTC. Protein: CASRRGKGSYGYTF.

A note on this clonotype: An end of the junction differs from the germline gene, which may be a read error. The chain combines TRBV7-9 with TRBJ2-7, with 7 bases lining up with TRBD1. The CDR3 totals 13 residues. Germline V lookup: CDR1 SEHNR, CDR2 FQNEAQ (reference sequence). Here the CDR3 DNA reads TGTGCCAGCAGCTTATGGGACAGCTGGGAGCGGTACTTC. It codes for CASSLWDSWERYF.

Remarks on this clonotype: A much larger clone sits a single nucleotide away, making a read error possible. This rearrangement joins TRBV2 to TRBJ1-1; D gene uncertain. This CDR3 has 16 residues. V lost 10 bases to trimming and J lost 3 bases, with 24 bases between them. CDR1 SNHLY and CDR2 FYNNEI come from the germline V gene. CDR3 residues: CANRRAILLMDTEAFF. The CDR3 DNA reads TGTGCCAACCGGAGGGCGATACTCTTAATGGACACTGAAGCTTTCTTT.

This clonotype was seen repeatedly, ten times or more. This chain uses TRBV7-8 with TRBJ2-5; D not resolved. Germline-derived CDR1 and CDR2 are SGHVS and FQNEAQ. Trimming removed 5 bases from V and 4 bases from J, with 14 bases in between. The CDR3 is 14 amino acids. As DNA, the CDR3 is TGTGCCAGCAGCGCAAGCCCCGTTGGAGAGACCCAGTACTTC. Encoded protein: CASSASPVGETQYF.

CDR3 coding DNA: TGCGCCAGCAGCTTGGAGGGGCCTTATGGGACCCAGTACTTC. Its protein product is CASSLEGPYGTQYF. The chain employs TRBV5-1 and TRBJ2-5; a weak D match, TRBD1 (5 bases). Per the germline V gene, CDR1 is SGHRS and CDR2 is YFSETQ. This CDR3 is 14 amino acids long. Deletions cut 0 bases from V and 7 bases from J, with 13 bases between.